This TCR beta chain was sequenced during a study of long-term antiretroviral therapy in people with HIV. About the research overall: The study's earliest collections predate the 2015 immediate-ART recommendation by about a decade. The study's findings and limits: Blood, drawn from about 2004 to 2018, may reflect older ART regimens. Versus controls, repertoires in people with HIV had narrower CDR3 length ranges.

A word on this clone: Antigen unknown.

With 2 bases removed from V and 4 bases from J, the gap between germline ends came to 10 bases. The CDR3 totals 14 residues. CDR1 is SGHAT, CDR2 FQNNGV, per germline. They ran version v3.0 of the immunoSEQ assay at survey level. Here immunoSEQ multiplex PCR was the method, and the copy in TCRdb shows in-frame clones only, minus some. The repertoire holds about 31,000 clones, around 79% seen once, with approximately 3.2% in the top ten. Inclusion required at least two post-ART and at least one pre-ART PBMC samples. Sequencing used unsorted PBMCs, obtained 1.9 years after starting antiretroviral therapy. V is TRBV11-2 and J is TRBJ2-3, with D unclear. The sequence came from a young man with HIV. The DNA of the CDR3 is TGTGCCAGCAGCTTAACAATTCGGTCAGATACGCAGTATTTT. This sequence encodes CASSLTIRSDTQYF.